The rows below give T cell receptor beta chains drawn from one sample of a study of cytomegalovirus exposure and HLA in healthy donors. Sequencing was performed with immunoSEQ multiplex PCR; in TCRdb, only in-frame clones are kept and a portion is missing. There are 160,000 or so clones in the sample; around 82% occur only once, and 2% to 2.5% lies in the top ten. Source material: PBMCs. These receptors were obtained from a man aged 55 to 70 in good health and CMV-seronegative. Each CDR3 is given with its conserved first and last residue. The D gene is left open where the match is weak. For some rows the clone size is stated as once, few or many, or as a class when expanded; others skip it.

v_gene	d_gene	j_gene	abundance	CDR3nt	CDR3aa
TRBV27	NA	TRBJ1-5	NA	TGTGCCAGCAGCCCCCAGGGGTGGGGGCCCCAGCATTTT	CASSPQGWGPQHF
TRBV19	NA	TRBJ2-2	NA	TGTGCCAGTAGTATGGGTGACTCTTACCCAGCCGGGGAGCTGTTTTTT	CASSMGDSYPAGELFF
TRBV29-1	NA	TRBJ2-7	NA	TGCAGCGTTGACGGAGCGGAGATCTACGAGCAGTACTTC	CSVDGAEIYEQYF
TRBV6-1	TRBD1	TRBJ1-3	NA	TGTGCCAGCAGTGCCTTGGGACAGAGTGGAAACACCATATATTTT	CASSALGQSGNTIYF
TRBV9	TRBD1	TRBJ2-7	NA	TGTGCCAGCAGCGCAAGGGGGGGACAGGGTGGTGGGCAGTACTTC	CASSARGGQGGGQYF
TRBV18	NA	TRBJ2-2	once	TGTGCCAGCTCACTGACAGGGAACACCGGGGAGCTGTTTTTT	CASSLTGNTGELFF
TRBV18	NA	TRBJ1-1	few	TGTGCCAGCTCATCTTCACGGGACACTGAAGCTTTCTTT	CASSSSRDTEAFF
TRBV9	NA	TRBJ1-1	NA	TGTGCCAGCAGCGCCATCCAGGGTCGCGGGATGAACACTGAAGCTTTCTTT	CASSAIQGRGMNTEAFF
TRBV4-2	TRBD2	TRBJ2-1	NA	TGTGCCAGCAGCCAAAAATCCGGGACTAGCGTCCTAGAGCAGTTCTTC	CASSQKSGTSVLEQFF
TRBV7-2	TRBD2	TRBJ2-7	NA	TGTGCCAGCAGCTTAGCTAGCGGGAGGTGCGAGCAGTACTTC	CASSLASGRCEQYF
TRBV28	TRBD1	TRBJ2-3	NA	TGTGCCAGCACAGGGGGAATGGGGTCCACAGATACGCAGTATTTT	CASTGGMGSTDTQYF
TRBV5-1	TRBD1	TRBJ2-1	NA	TGCGCCAGCAGCTTGGGGACAGGGAGCGTCAATGAGCAGTTCTTC	CASSLGTGSVNEQFF
TRBV7-6	TRBD1	TRBJ1-6	NA	TGTGCCAGCAGCTCCCTAGACAGGGGTAGTAATTCACCCCTCCACTTT	CASSSLDRGSNSPLHF
TRBV28	NA	TRBJ1-6	once	TGTGCCAGCAGTTTAGGAGAGCATAATTCACCCCTCCACTTT	CASSLGEHNSPLHF
TRBV7-9	TRBD2	TRBJ2-1	NA	TGTGCCAGCCTTCGTGATAGCGGGGGGCCTGTCGATGAGCAGTTCTTC	CASLRDSGGPVDEQFF
TRBV28	TRBD1	TRBJ2-1	NA	TGTGCCAGCAGTTCTACCCCCGGGACAGTTTACAATGAGCAGTTCTTC	CASSSTPGTVYNEQFF
TRBV6-6	TRBD1	TRBJ2-3	NA	TGTGCCAGCAGCACTTCGGGACAGGGGGCGGAACATACGCAGTATTTT	CASSTSGQGAEHTQYF
TRBV6-6	NA	TRBJ2-1	few	TGTGCCAGCAGCCGAGAATATGAGCAGTTCTTC	CASSREYEQFF
TRBV6-1	TRBD1	TRBJ1-5	NA	TGTGCCAGCAGACTACAGGGGGATCAGCCCCAGCATTTT	CASRLQGDQPQHF
TRBV9	TRBD2	TRBJ2-2	few	TGTGCCAGCAGCTTGCGGACTAGCGGGAGTAACACCGGGGAGCTGTTTTTT	CASSLRTSGSNTGELFF
TRBV6-1	TRBD1	TRBJ1-5	NA	TGTGCCAGCAAGCTTGACAGGGCCAATCAGCCCCAGCATTTT	CASKLDRANQPQHF
TRBV7-8	NA	TRBJ1-5	NA	TGTGCCAGCAGCTCGTCGGGGGTTGGTCAGCCCCAGCATTTT	CASSSSGVGQPQHF
TRBV10-3	NA	TRBJ2-2	NA	TGTGCCATCAGTGAGGGGGCGACCGGGGAGCTGTTTTTT	CAISEGATGELFF
TRBV7-8	TRBD2	TRBJ2-1	NA	TGTGCCAGCAGCTTGTCGGGGGGGGAGCAGTTCTTC	CASSLSGGEQFF
TRBV27	TRBD1	TRBJ1-5	NA	TGTGCCAGCAGGACCTCGACAGGGAATAGCAATCAGCCCCAGCATTTT	CASRTSTGNSNQPQHF
TRBV7-2	TRBD1	TRBJ1-5	NA	TGTGCCAGCAGCGACAGGGGTAATCAGCCCCAGCATTTT	CASSDRGNQPQHF
TRBV9	NA	TRBJ1-2	NA	TGTGCCAGCAGCGTAGAGGCAGGGCCCTATGGCTACACCTTC	CASSVEAGPYGYTF
TRBV5-4	TRBD2	TRBJ2-2	few	TGTGCCAGCAGCTTGGCCTTGTCGGGGACTAAGGGGGAGCTGTTTTTT	CASSLALSGTKGELFF
TRBV6-6	NA	TRBJ1-1	NA	TGTGCCAGCAGTTACTCTAGAGAGTACACTGAAGCTTTCTTT	CASSYSREYTEAFF
TRBV2	TRBD2	TRBJ2-4	NA	TGTGCCAGCACTGCCGGTCGTACCCTAGCGGGAGTTGAAGCCAAAAACATTCAGTACTTC	CASTAGRTLAGVEAKNIQYF
TRBV7-2	NA	TRBJ2-1	NA	TGTGCCAGCAGCCAGAATAGCGGGACAGACAATGAGCAGTTCTTC	CASSQNSGTDNEQFF
TRBV7-9	NA	TRBJ2-7	NA	TGTGCCAGCAGCTTGGCACCAGGGCGCGAGCAGTACTTC	CASSLAPGREQYF
TRBV5-1	NA	TRBJ2-5	few	TGCGCCAGCAGCTTGGAAATCAGAAGGGGGAACCAGTACTTC	CASSLEIRRGNQYF
TRBV29-1	TRBD1	TRBJ2-7	NA	TGCAGCGCATACAGGGGATACGAGCAGTACTTC	CSAYRGYEQYF
TRBV9	TRBD1	TRBJ1-1	once	TGTGCCAGCAGCCTGGTACCTCATAGAGACAGGGGTGGGAACACTGAAGCTTTCTTT	CASSLVPHRDRGGNTEAFF
TRBV6-5	TRBD1	TRBJ1-1	NA	TGTGCCAGCAGTTACTCAAACGCAGGGGGCTCAGCTTTCTTT	CASSYSNAGGSAFF
TRBV19	TRBD2	TRBJ2-5	few	TGTGCCAGTAGTACCCGGACTAGCGGGGGGGACCAAGAGACCCAGTACTTC	CASSTRTSGGDQETQYF
TRBV5-4	TRBD2	TRBJ2-7	NA	TGTGCCAGCAGCTCCGGAGGGCTAGCGGGGAACTACGAGCAGTACTTC	CASSSGGLAGNYEQYF
TRBV2	TRBD1	TRBJ2-1	NA	TGTGCCAGCACAGATCGGACAGGGGCAAGCAATGAGCAGTTCTTC	CASTDRTGASNEQFF
TRBV7-2	NA	TRBJ1-5	NA	TGTGCCAGCAGCTTAGGCGGGCGGCTTAGCAATCAGCCCCAGCATTTT	CASSLGGRLSNQPQHF
TRBV5-6	NA	TRBJ2-7	once	TGTGCCAGCAGCTTGGCGGGTACAGGGCCCAGCGAGCAGTACTTC	CASSLAGTGPSEQYF
TRBV29-1	NA	TRBJ1-1	NA	TGCAGCGTCGCTGAGGCGGGGCGCGGGGACACTGAAGCTTTCTTT	CSVAEAGRGDTEAFF
TRBV10-3	TRBD1	TRBJ1-3	NA	TGTGCCATCAAGGGGGCCTCTGGAAACACCATATATTTT	CAIKGASGNTIYF
TRBV6-1	NA	TRBJ2-7	NA	TGTGCCAGCAGTGATGCGAGAGTGGTCTCCTACGAGCAGTACTTC	CASSDARVVSYEQYF
TRBV6-6	TRBD1	TRBJ1-5	once	TGTGCCAGCAGACCCCCGGGACAGGGGAATCAGCCCCAGCATTTT	CASRPPGQGNQPQHF
TRBV19	NA	TRBJ2-3	NA	TGTGCCAGTAGTATGTTAGCCTTGAGTAGGGATACGCAGTATTTT	CASSMLALSRDTQYF
TRBV7-3	NA	TRBJ1-1	NA	TGTGCCAGCAGCGCAACAGGGAACACTGAAGCTTTCTTT	CASSATGNTEAFF